Listed below are T cell receptor beta chains from one sample, sequenced in a study of cytomegalovirus exposure and HLA in healthy donors. Using immunoSEQ multiplex PCR, the repertoire was profiled, and TCRdb retains in-frame clones only, with some absent. The repertoire holds about 200,000 clones, with about 83% as singletons. Sequenced input: PBMCs. The source is a girl between 5 and 17 years old in good health and CMV-seronegative. Both conserved end residues are part of each CDR3. Fields, in order: J gene, V gene, CDR3 protein.

TRBJ2-7	TRBV7-9	CASSLIGGETGAYEQYF
TRBJ1-5	TRBV28	CASSLGQGAVQPQHF
TRBJ2-7	TRBV7-2	CASSLGSGVAIEQYF
TRBJ1-5	TRBV19	CASSPGTGVYQPQHF
TRBJ1-1	TRBV7-8	CASSLVYGQGLNTEAFF
TRBJ1-2	TRBV7-2	CASSFTGLGYTF
TRBJ2-3	TRBV4-2	CASSQELTSTDTQYF
TRBJ2-1	TRBV9	CASSVDGGGNEQFF
TRBJ1-2	TRBV7-8	CASSIRTGDYGYTF
TRBJ2-7	TRBV5-8	CASTPPSAGVTYEQYF
TRBJ2-5	TRBV9	CASSGGGLMPQETQYF
TRBJ1-2	TRBV28	CASSPDRTPYGYTF
TRBJ1-4	TRBV7-9	CSSSLITVEKLFF
TRBJ2-7	TRBV5-1	CASSLAGGLGQGYEQYF
TRBJ1-5	TRBV7-3	CASSSSPPRVQPQHF
TRBJ2-2	TRBV7-9	CASSLPSGLGDVTGELFF
TRBJ2-1	TRBV7-9	CASSLSGNEQFF
TRBJ1-4	TRBV6-5	CASSLTTAPNEKLFF
TRBJ2-7	TRBV10-3	CAISDGRYYEQYF
TRBJ1-1	TRBV7-3	CASSLYPRGTEAFF
TRBJ2-5	TRBV14	CASSQDEGAKRAGETQYF
TRBJ1-2	TRBV9	CASSDGDSGYTF
TRBJ2-1	TRBV29-1	CSAPGTSGRGYNEQFF
TRBJ2-7	TRBV30	CAWSLLAGDQYF
TRBJ2-3	TRBV9	CASSVLAPSGGRTDTQYF
TRBJ1-3	TRBV5-1	CASSFGGVGNTIYF
TRBJ2-3	TRBV7-2	CASSLVGGDTDTQYF
TRBJ1-5	TRBV16	CASSSGQGDLRPQHF
TRBJ1-2	TRBV5-1	CASSAGTDIYQDGYTF
TRBJ1-3	TRBV18	CASSARDSEFSGNTIYF
TRBJ2-7	TRBV2	CASSARTGGTYEQYF
TRBJ1-5	TRBV19	CASSISARGNQPQHF
TRBJ2-7	TRBV29-1	CSVGANSGYEQYF
TRBJ1-3	TRBV6-5	CASSYVAKGNTIYF
TRBJ2-1	TRBV28	CASSPRGSSYNEQFF
TRBJ2-7	TRBV10-3	CAIKARDSSGEQYF
TRBJ2-7	TRBV25-1	CASSGPSGGTYEQYF
TRBJ2-3	TRBV27	CASSPTSTDTQYF
TRBJ2-3	TRBV28	CASRGGGARRDTQYF
TRBJ2-2	TRBV9	CASKDRANTGELFF
TRBJ2-1	TRBV15	CATSRGGLGANEQFF
TRBJ2-3	TRBV7-2	CASSSRGVADTQYF
TRBJ1-1	TRBV6-6	CAIPVRQMNTEAFF
TRBJ2-1	TRBV7-8	CASSLAPGLGVYNEQFF
TRBJ1-2	TRBV5-4	CASSLDRQGADGYTF
TRBJ2-7	TRBV7-3	CASSLKGTAGSSYEQYF
TRBJ2-3	TRBV7-9	CASSSQGDTQYF
TRBJ2-7	TRBV10-3	CAISEIRGEQYF